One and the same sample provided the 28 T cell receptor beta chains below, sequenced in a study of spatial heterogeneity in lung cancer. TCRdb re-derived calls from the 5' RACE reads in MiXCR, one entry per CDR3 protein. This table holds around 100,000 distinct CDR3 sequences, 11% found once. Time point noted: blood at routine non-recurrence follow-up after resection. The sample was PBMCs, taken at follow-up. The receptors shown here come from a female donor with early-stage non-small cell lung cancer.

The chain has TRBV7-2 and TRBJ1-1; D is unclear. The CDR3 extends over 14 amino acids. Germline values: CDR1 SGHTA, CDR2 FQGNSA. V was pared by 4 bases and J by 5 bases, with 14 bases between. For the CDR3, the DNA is TGTGCCAGCAGCTCGCCATACCGAGGAACTGAAGCTTTCTTT. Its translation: CASSSPYRGTEAFF. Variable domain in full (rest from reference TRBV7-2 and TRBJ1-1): GAGVSQSPSNKVTEKGKDVELRCDPISGHTALYWYRQSLGQGLEFLIYFQGNSAPDKSGLPSDRFSAERTGGSVSTLTIQRTQQEDSAVYLCASSSPYRGTEAFFGQGTRLTVV.

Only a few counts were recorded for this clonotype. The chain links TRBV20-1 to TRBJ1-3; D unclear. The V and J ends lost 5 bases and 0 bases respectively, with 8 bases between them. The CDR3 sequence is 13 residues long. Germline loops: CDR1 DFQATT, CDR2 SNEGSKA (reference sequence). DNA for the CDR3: TGCAGTGCTCGACGGAACTCTGGAAACACCATATATTTT. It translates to CSARRNSGNTIYF.

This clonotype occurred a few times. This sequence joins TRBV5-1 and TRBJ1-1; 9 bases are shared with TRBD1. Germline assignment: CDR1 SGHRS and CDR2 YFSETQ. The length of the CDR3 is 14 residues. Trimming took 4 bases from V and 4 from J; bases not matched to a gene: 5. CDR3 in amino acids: CASSQDRGGTEAFF. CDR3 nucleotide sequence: TGCGCCAGCAGCCAGGACAGGGGTGGCACTGAAGCTTTCTTT.

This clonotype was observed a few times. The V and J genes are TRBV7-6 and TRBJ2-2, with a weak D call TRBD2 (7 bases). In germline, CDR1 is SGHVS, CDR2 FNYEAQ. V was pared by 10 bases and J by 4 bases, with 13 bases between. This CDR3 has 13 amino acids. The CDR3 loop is CATSRGGTGELFF. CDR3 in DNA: TGTGCCACCTCAAGGGGGGGCACCGGGGAGCTGTTTTTT.

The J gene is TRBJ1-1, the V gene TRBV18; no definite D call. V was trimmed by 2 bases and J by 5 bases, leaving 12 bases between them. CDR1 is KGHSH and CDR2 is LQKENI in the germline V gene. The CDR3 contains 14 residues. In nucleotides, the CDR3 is TGTGCCAGCTCACCAAGGGAGATAGGGACTGAAGCTTTCTTT. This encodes CASSPREIGTEAFF.

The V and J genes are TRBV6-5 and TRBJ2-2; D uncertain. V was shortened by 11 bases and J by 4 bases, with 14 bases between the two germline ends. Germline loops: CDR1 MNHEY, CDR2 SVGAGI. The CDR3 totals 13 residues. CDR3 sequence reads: CASSARGTGELFF. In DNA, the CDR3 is TGTGCCTCATCAGCCCGAGGCACCGGGGAGCTGTTTTTT.

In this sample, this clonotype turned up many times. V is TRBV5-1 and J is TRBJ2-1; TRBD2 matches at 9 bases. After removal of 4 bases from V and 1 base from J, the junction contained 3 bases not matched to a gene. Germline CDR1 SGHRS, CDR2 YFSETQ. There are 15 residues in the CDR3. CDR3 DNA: TGCGCCAGCAGCATGACTAGCGGATCCTACAATGAGCAGTTCTTC. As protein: CASSMTSGSYNEQFF.

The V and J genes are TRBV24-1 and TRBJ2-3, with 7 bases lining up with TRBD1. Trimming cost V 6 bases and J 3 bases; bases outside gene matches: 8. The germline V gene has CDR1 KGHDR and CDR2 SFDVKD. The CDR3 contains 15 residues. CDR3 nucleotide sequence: TGTGCCACCAGTTCGATAAGGGGGCGAACAGATACGCAGTATTTT. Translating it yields CATSSIRGRTDTQYF.

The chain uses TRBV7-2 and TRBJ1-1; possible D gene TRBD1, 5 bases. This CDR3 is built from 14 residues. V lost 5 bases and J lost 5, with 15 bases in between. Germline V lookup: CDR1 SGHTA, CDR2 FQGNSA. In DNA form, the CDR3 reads TGTGCCAGCAGCCCGACAGCGGCAGGGACTGAAGCTTTCTTT. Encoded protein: CASSPTAAGTEAFF.

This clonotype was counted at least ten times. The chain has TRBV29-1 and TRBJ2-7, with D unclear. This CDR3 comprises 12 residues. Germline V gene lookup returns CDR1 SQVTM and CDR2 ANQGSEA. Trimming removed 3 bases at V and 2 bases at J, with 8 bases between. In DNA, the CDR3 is TGCAGCGTTGATCAGGCTGCCTACGAGCAGTACGTC. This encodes CSVDQAAYEQYV.

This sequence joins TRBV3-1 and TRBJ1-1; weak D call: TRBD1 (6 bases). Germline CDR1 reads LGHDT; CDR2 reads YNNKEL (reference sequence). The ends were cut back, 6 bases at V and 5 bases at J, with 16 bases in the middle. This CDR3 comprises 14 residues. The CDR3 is CASSQLRGGTEAFF. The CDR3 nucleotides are TGTGCCAGCAGTCAACTCAGGGGCGGAACTGAAGCTTTCTTT.

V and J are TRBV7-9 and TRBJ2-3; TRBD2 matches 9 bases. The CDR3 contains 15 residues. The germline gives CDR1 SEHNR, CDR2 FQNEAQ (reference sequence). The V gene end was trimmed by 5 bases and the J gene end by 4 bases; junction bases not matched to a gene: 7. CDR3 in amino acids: CASSTGLADSDTQYF. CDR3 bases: TGTGCCAGCAGCACGGGACTAGCTGACTCAGATACGCAGTATTTT.

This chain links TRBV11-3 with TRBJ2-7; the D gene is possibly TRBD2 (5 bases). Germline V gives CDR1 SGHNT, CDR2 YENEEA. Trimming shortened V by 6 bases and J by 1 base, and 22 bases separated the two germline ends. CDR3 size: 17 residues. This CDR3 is CASSPGVAGFGSYEQYV. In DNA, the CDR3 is TGTGCCAGCAGTCCCGGGGTAGCCGGTTTCGGTTCCTACGAGCAGTACGTC.

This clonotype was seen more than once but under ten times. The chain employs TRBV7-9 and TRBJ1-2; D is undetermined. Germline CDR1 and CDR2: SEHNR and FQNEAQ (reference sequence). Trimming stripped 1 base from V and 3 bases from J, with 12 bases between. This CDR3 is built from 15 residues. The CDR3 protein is CASSLEFLGDYGYTF. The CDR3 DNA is TGTGCCAGCAGCTTAGAATTTCTGGGAGACTATGGCTACACCTTC. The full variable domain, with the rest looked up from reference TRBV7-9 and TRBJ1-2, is DTGVSQNPRHKITKRGQNVTFRCDPISEHNRLYWYRQTLGQGPEFLTYFQNEAQLEKSRLLSDRFSAERPKGSFSTLEIQRTEQGDSAMYLCASSLEFLGDYGYTFGSGTRLTVV.

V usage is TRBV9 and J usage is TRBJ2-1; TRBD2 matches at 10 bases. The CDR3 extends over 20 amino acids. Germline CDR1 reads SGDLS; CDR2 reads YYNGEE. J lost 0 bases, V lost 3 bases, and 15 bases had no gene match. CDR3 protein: CASSAGTSEELFSSYNEQFF. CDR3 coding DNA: TGTGCCAGCAGCGCAGGGACTAGCGAGGAATTGTTCAGCTCCTACAATGAGCAGTTCTTC.

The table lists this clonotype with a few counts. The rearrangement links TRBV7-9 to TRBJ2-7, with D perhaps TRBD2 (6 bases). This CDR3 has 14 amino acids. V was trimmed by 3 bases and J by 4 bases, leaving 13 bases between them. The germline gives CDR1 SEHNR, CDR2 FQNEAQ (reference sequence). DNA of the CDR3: TGTGCCAGCAGCTTCGGAGGGAGTTCGTACGAGCAGTACTTC. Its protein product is CASSFGGSSYEQYF.

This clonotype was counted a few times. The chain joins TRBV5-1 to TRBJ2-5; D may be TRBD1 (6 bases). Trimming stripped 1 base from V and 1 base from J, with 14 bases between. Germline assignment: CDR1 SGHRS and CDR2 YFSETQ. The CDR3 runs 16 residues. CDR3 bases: TGCGCCAGCAGCTTGTTACAGGGAGCCTCCCAAGAGACCCAGTACTTC. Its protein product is CASSLLQGASQETQYF.

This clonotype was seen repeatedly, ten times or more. The CDR3 nucleotides are TGTGCCAGCAGCTTGGGAGAAAGACAGCCCCAGCATTTT. It codes for CASSLGERQPQHF. The chain carries TRBV5-4 and TRBJ1-5; D gene uncertain. The CDR3 is 13 residues long. The V end was cut by 0 bases, the J end by 7 bases, with 8 bases between. Germline lookup yields CDR1 SGHNT and CDR2 YYREEE (reference sequence).

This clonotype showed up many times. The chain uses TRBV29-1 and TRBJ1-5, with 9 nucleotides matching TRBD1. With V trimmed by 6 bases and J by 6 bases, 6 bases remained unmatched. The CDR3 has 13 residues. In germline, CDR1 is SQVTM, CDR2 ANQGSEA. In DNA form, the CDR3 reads TGCAGCGTGGCGGGACAGGGAGGTCAGCCCCAGCATTTT. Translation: CSVAGQGGQPQHF. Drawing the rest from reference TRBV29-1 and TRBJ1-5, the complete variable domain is SAVISQKPSRDICQRGTSLTIQCQVDSQVTMMFWYRQQPGQSLTLIATANQGSEATYESGFVIDKFPISRPNLTFSTLTVSNMSPEDSSIYLCSVAGQGGQPQHFGDGTRLSIL.

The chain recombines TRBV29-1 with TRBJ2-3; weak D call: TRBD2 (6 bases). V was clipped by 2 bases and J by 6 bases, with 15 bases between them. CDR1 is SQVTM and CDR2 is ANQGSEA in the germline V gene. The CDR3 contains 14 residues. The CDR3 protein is CSVEPGTRVDTQYF. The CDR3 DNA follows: TGCAGCGTTGAACCCGGGACTCGCGTGGATACGCAGTATTTT.

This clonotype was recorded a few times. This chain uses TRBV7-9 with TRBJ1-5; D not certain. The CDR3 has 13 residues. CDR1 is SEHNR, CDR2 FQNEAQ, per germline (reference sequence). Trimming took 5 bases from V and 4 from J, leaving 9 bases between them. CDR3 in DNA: TGTGCCAGCAGCCCCGCGTATAATCAGCCCCAGCATTTT. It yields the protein CASSPAYNQPQHF.

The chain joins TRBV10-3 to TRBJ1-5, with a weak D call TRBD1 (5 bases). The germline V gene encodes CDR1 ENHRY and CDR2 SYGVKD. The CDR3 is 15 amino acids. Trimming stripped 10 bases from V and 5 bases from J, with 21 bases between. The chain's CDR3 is CATGARGPQDQPQHF. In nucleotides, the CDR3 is TGTGCCACCGGGGCCCGGGGTCCGCAAGATCAGCCCCAGCATTTT.

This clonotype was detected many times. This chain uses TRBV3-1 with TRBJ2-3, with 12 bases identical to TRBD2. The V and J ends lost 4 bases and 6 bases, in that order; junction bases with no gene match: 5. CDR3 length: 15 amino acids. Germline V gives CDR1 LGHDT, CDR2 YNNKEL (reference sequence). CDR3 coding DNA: TGTGCCAGCAGCCCCCAGACTAGCGGGAGCGATACGCAGTATTTT. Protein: CASSPQTSGSDTQYF.

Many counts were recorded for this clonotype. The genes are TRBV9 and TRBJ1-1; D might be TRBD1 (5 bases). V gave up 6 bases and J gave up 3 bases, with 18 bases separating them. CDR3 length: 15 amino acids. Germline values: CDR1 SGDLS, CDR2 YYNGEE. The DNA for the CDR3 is TGTGCCAGCACCCCCGGGGGGTACCCGGACACTGAAGCTTTCTTT. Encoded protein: CASTPGGYPDTEAFF.

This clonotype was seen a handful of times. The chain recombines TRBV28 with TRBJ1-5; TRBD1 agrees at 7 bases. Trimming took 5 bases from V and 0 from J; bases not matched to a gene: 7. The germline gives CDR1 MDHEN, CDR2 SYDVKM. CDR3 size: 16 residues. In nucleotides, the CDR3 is TGTGCCAGCAGTGGGACAGCATATTATAGCAATCAGCCCCAGCATTTT. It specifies CASSGTAYYSNQPQHF. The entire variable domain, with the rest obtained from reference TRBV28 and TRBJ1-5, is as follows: DVKVTQSSRYLVKRTGEKVFLECVQDMDHENMFWYRQDPGLGLRLIYFSYDVKMKEKGDIPEGYSVSREKKERFSLILESASTNQTSMYLCASSGTAYYSNQPQHFGDGTRLSIL.

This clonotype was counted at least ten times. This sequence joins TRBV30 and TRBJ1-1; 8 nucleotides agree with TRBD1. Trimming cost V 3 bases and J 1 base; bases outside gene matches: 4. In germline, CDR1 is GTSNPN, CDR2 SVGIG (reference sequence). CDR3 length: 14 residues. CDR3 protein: CAWRHRGRNTEAFF. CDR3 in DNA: TGTGCCTGGAGGCACAGGGGGAGGAACACTGAAGCTTTCTTT.

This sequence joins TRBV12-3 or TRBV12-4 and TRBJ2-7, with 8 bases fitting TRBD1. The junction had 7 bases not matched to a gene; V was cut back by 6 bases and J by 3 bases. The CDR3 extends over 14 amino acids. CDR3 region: CASRPDRVIYEQYF. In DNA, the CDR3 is TGTGCCAGCAGACCGGACAGGGTCATCTACGAGCAGTACTTC.

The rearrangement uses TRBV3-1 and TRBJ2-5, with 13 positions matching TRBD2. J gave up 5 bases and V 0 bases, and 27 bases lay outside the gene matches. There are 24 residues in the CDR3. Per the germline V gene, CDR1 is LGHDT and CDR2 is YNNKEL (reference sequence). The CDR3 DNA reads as TGTGCCAGCAGCCAAGATTCGGCCAGGGAAAGAGGACTAGCGGGAGAAGGAGACATTGAGACCCAGTACTTC. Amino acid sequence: CASSQDSARERGLAGEGDIETQYF.